Shown below are 19 T cell receptor beta chains from a single sample sequenced in a study of tumor-infiltrating lymphocytes in primary liver carcinoma (dated by TCRdb to between 2016 and 2019). The sequencer was an Illumina HiSeq 2500. TCRbeta-specific cDNA was reverse-transcribed from roughly 500 ng total RNA using a constant-region primer and ProtoScript II reverse transcriptase. Construction of the TCRbeta libraries relied on three nested rounds of multiplex PCR, following a slightly modified ARM-PCR procedure. Each of the first two PCR rounds ran for approximately 10 cycles using multiplex TRBV1-TRBV30 forward primers together with a Cbeta reverse primer. TCRdb trimmed public reads at Q25 via fastp, called clones via MiXCR and kept in-frame beta chains. Rows matching on CDR3 protein sequence are summarized as one entry with the most common DNA and genes. This sample lists approximately 210,000 distinct CDR3 sequences; about 65% were detected once. The ten top clones hold 7% to 8.5% of the sample.

Blood RNA was extracted from unsorted whole blood using TRIzol reagent, and germline DNA was obtained with the DNeasy Blood & Tissue kit. Source material: peripheral blood. All receptors come from an older woman with primary liver carcinoma and hepatitis B virus infection.

The rearrangement links TRBV7-9 to TRBJ2-1; 9 positions agree with TRBD1. The CDR3 sequence is 15 residues long. After removal of 6 bases from V and 4 bases from J, the junction contained 7 bases not matched to a gene. Germline V lookup: CDR1 SEHNR, CDR2 FQNEAQ (reference sequence). The CDR3 spells CASRRGQGQYNEQFF. The CDR3 nucleotides read TGTGCCAGCAGACGTGGACAGGGGCAATACAATGAGCAGTTCTTC.

This chain joins TRBV14 and TRBJ2-3; D ambiguous. Germline lookup yields CDR1 SGHDN and CDR2 FVKESK. The CDR3 has 14 amino acids. The V gene lost 0 bases and the J gene lost 6 bases, with 10 bases spanning the gap. CDR3 sequence (DNA): TGTGCCAGCAGCCAAGATGCCGGCGCTGATACGCAGTATTTT. This codes for CASSQDAGADTQYF.

Concerning this clonotype: A read error may be the cause here, since a much bigger clone is one base away. The rearrangement joins TRBV10-3 to TRBJ2-7; possibly TRBD1 or TRBD2 for D (5 bases each). V was pared by 3 bases and J by 1 base, with 25 bases between. The CDR3 runs to 19 residues. The germline CDR1 and CDR2 sequences are ENHRY and SYGVKD. CDR3 loop: CAISDSGDGGIGESYEQYF. CDR3 nucleotide sequence: TGTGCCATCAGTGACTCCGGGGATGGGGGAATCGGAGAATCCTACGAGCAGTACTTC.

Remarks on this clonotype: A junction end diverges from the germline sequence, so it may reflect a read error. The rearrangement links TRBV13 to TRBJ2-7; 8 bases match TRBD1. The germline V gene has CDR1 PRHDT and CDR2 FYEKMQ (reference sequence). The CDR3 runs 16 residues. Here the CDR3 DNA reads TGTGCCAGCAGCCTACAACCCGGGACAGGTTACTACGAGCACTACTTC. Protein sequence: CASSLQPGTGYYEHYF.

The chain links TRBV11-1 to TRBJ2-5, with TRBD1 matching 7 bases. The CDR3 covers 14 residues. Germline CDR1 and CDR2: SGHAT and FQDESV (reference sequence). Unmatched junction bases numbered 10, after V lost 8 bases and J lost 4 bases. CDR3 residues: CASCWTGLLETQYF. The CDR3 bases are TGTGCCAGCTGCTGGACAGGCCTCCTAGAGACCCAGTACTTC.

A word on this clonotype: A read error may produce the germline difference seen at one junction end. The V gene is TRBV11-2, the J gene TRBJ2-3; D perhaps matches TRBD2 (5 bases). The V gene's germline CDR1 is SGHAT and CDR2 FQNNGV. The CDR3 runs to 19 residues. This CDR3 is CASRTDPAMLLAGTDRQYF. In DNA form, the CDR3 reads TGTGCCAGCAGGACGGACCCAGCTATGCTCCTCGCGGGTACAGATAGGCAGTATTTT.

This sequence joins TRBV6-4 and TRBJ2-1, with 8 bases lining up with TRBD1. In germline, CDR1 is MRHNA, CDR2 SNTAGT. With 5 bases clipped from V and 3 bases from J, the junction kept 6 bases outside the gene matches. There are 15 residues in the CDR3. CDR3 nucleotide sequence: TGTGCCAGCAGTACGACAGGGGTGGTCTACAATGAGCAGTTCTTC. Its protein is CASSTTGVVYNEQFF.

Details on this clonotype: A junction boundary mismatches the germline segment, possibly from a read error. The chain links TRBV5-1 to TRBJ1-4; a weak D match, TRBD1 (6 bases). Germline V gene sequence: CDR1 SGHRS, CDR2 YFSETQ. The CDR3 is 15 amino acids. DNA of the CDR3: TGCGCTAGCAGCCCGGAGGGGGGAGGATATGAAAAACTGTTTTTT. Translated: CASSPEGGGYEKLFF. The whole variable domain, remainder taken from reference TRBV5-1 and TRBJ1-4, is KAGVTQTPRYLIKTRGQQVTLSCSPISGHRSVSWYQQTPGQGLQFLFEYFSETQRNKGNFPGRFSGRQFSNSRSEMNVSTLELGDSALYLCASSPEGGGYEKLFFGSGTQLSVL.

The chain combines TRBV28 with TRBJ2-5; D is ambiguous. The V end was cut by 4 bases, the J end by 4 bases, with 22 bases between. The CDR3 runs 17 residues. Germline V lookup: CDR1 MDHEN, CDR2 SYDVKM. The CDR3: CASSSKTDGFVGETQYF. The CDR3, as DNA: TGTGCCAGCAGTTCCAAAACAGACGGCTTTGTGGGAGAGACCCAGTACTTC. Together with reference TRBV28 and TRBJ2-5, the CDR3 gives the full variable domain: DVKVTQSSRYLVKRTGEKVFLECVQDMDHENMFWYRQDPGLGLRLIYFSYDVKMKEKGDIPEGYSVSREKKERFSLILESASTNQTSMYLCASSSKTDGFVGETQYFGPGTRLLVL.

This clonotype was seen repeatedly, ten times or more. V and J are TRBV6-5 and TRBJ1-6; D may be TRBD1 (5 bases). Germline V gene sequence: CDR1 MNHEY, CDR2 SVGAGI. The CDR3 consists of 16 residues. V lost 6 bases, J lost 3 bases, and 15 bases lay in between. In DNA form, the CDR3 reads TGTGCCAGCAGCCCTGCGAGGGGCAGCTATAATTCACCCCTCCACTTT. Translated, it gives CASSPARGSYNSPLHF.

The table lists this clonotype with a count of one. The chain is built from TRBV11-2 and TRBJ2-2, with TRBD2 as a possible D gene (5 bases). This CDR3 is built from 14 residues. CDR1 is SGHAT, CDR2 FQNNGV, per germline. The V end lost 7 bases, the J end lost 4 bases, and 13 bases lay between the germline ends. DNA of the CDR3: TGTGCCAGCACTTCGGGGTGGGGCACCGGGGAGCTGTTTTTT. Translated: CASTSGWGTGELFF. The full variable domain, completed using reference TRBV11-2 and TRBJ2-2, is EAGVAQSPRYKIIEKRQSVAFWCNPISGHATLYWYQQILGQGPKLLIQFQNNGVVDDSQLPKDRFSAERLKGVDSTLKIQPAKLEDSAVYLCASTSGWGTGELFFGEGSRLTVL.

For this clonotype: This sequence may be a read error, since a much larger clone differs from it by one base. This chain connects TRBV6-6 to TRBJ1-2; D is perhaps TRBD1 (6 bases). Per germline, CDR1 MNHNY and CDR2 SVGAGI (reference sequence). This CDR3 has 13 residues. CDR3 in amino acids: CDSSYRVLYGYTF. The CDR3 DNA is TGTGACAGCAGTTACAGGGTTCTCTATGGCTACACCTTC.

V and J are TRBV6-6 and TRBJ1-2; TRBD1 agrees at 7 bases. Germline CDR1 and CDR2: MNHNY and SVGAGI (reference sequence). The CDR3 extends over 14 amino acids. V shed 7 bases and J 4 bases; nucleotides not matched to a gene: 9. The CDR3 DNA follows: TGTGCCAGCATTGACGCTGGGACAGTCTATGGCTACACCTTC. Residues: CASIDAGTVYGYTF.

The CDR3 reads CASSLDRTGGNQPQHF. The CDR3 region has the DNA TGTGCCAGCAGCTTAGACCGGACAGGAGGCAATCAGCCCCAGCATTTT. The chain recombines TRBV7-8 with TRBJ1-5; 7 bases map to TRBD1. V shed 1 base and J 2 bases; nucleotides not matched to a gene: 5. Germline CDR1 is SGHVS and CDR2 is FQNEAQ. CDR3 length: 16 residues.

This clonotype was counted at least ten times. V is TRBV10-3 and J is TRBJ2-3; 11 nucleotides align to TRBD2. The CDR3 sequence is 17 residues long. Per the germline V gene, CDR1 is ENHRY and CDR2 is SYGVKD. Trimming removed 7 bases from V and 4 bases from J; junction bases left unmatched: 13. The CDR3 protein is CAINGIAGGPHADTQYF. CDR3 nucleotides: TGTGCCATCAACGGGATAGCGGGAGGGCCCCACGCAGATACGCAGTATTTT.

The chain joins TRBV4-1 to TRBJ2-3; D uncertain. The CDR3 is made up of 14 amino acids. V lost 1 base and J lost 4, with 9 bases in between. Germline-derived CDR1 and CDR2 are MGHRA and YSYEKL. CDR3 in amino acids: CASSQATSADTQYF. The CDR3 bases are TGCGCCAGCAGCCAAGCCACATCGGCAGATACGCAGTATTTT.

This chain links TRBV19 with TRBJ2-5, with D possibly being TRBD1 or TRBD2 (5 bases each). V was pared by 4 bases and J by 1 base, with 10 bases between. In germline, CDR1 is LNHDA, CDR2 SQIVND (reference sequence). There are 14 residues in the CDR3. The CDR3 sequence: CASSTIGTQETQYF. CDR3 DNA sequence: TGTGCCAGTAGTACGATTGGGACCCAAGAGACCCAGTACTTC. The full variable domain, with the rest looked up from reference TRBV19 and TRBJ2-5, is DGGITQSPKYLFRKEGQNVTLSCEQNLNHDAMYWYRQDPGQGLRLIYYSQIVNDFQKGDIAEGYSVSREKKESFPLTVTSAQKNPTAFYLCASSTIGTQETQYFGPGTRLLVL.

This clonotype came up once. The gene calls are TRBV11-2 and TRBJ2-7; TRBD2 might be the D (6 bases). Per the germline V gene, CDR1 is SGHAT and CDR2 is FQNNGV. Trimming removed 9 bases at V and 7 bases at J, with 22 bases between. The length of the CDR3 is 14 residues. CDR3 loop: CARTLARVGYEQYF. The CDR3 bases are TGTGCCAGGACCCTAGCGAGGGTTGGCTATGAGCAGTACTTC.

The chain carries TRBV5-4 and TRBJ2-1; 10 nucleotides agree with TRBD2. Germline V gene data show CDR1 as SGHNT and CDR2 as YYREEE (reference sequence). V lost 3 bases, J lost 7 bases, and 10 bases stayed unmatched. The CDR3 spans 16 residues. Here the CDR3 reads CASSSLSGRADNEQFF. The CDR3 DNA is TGTGCCAGCAGCTCCTTGAGCGGGAGGGCCGATAATGAGCAGTTCTTC.